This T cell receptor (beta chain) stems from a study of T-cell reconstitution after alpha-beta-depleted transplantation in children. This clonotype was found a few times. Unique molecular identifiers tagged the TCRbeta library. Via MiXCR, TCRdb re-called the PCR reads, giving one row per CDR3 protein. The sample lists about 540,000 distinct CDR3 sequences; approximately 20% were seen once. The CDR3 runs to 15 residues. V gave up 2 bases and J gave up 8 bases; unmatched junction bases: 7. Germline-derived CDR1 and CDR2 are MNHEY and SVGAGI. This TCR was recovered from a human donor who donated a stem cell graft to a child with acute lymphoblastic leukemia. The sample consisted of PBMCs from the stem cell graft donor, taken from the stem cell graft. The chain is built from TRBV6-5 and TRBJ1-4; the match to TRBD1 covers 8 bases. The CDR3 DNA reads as TGTGCCAGCAGTTACCCACAGGGGGTTCAGGAAAAACTGTTTTTT. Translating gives CASSYPQGVQEKLFF.